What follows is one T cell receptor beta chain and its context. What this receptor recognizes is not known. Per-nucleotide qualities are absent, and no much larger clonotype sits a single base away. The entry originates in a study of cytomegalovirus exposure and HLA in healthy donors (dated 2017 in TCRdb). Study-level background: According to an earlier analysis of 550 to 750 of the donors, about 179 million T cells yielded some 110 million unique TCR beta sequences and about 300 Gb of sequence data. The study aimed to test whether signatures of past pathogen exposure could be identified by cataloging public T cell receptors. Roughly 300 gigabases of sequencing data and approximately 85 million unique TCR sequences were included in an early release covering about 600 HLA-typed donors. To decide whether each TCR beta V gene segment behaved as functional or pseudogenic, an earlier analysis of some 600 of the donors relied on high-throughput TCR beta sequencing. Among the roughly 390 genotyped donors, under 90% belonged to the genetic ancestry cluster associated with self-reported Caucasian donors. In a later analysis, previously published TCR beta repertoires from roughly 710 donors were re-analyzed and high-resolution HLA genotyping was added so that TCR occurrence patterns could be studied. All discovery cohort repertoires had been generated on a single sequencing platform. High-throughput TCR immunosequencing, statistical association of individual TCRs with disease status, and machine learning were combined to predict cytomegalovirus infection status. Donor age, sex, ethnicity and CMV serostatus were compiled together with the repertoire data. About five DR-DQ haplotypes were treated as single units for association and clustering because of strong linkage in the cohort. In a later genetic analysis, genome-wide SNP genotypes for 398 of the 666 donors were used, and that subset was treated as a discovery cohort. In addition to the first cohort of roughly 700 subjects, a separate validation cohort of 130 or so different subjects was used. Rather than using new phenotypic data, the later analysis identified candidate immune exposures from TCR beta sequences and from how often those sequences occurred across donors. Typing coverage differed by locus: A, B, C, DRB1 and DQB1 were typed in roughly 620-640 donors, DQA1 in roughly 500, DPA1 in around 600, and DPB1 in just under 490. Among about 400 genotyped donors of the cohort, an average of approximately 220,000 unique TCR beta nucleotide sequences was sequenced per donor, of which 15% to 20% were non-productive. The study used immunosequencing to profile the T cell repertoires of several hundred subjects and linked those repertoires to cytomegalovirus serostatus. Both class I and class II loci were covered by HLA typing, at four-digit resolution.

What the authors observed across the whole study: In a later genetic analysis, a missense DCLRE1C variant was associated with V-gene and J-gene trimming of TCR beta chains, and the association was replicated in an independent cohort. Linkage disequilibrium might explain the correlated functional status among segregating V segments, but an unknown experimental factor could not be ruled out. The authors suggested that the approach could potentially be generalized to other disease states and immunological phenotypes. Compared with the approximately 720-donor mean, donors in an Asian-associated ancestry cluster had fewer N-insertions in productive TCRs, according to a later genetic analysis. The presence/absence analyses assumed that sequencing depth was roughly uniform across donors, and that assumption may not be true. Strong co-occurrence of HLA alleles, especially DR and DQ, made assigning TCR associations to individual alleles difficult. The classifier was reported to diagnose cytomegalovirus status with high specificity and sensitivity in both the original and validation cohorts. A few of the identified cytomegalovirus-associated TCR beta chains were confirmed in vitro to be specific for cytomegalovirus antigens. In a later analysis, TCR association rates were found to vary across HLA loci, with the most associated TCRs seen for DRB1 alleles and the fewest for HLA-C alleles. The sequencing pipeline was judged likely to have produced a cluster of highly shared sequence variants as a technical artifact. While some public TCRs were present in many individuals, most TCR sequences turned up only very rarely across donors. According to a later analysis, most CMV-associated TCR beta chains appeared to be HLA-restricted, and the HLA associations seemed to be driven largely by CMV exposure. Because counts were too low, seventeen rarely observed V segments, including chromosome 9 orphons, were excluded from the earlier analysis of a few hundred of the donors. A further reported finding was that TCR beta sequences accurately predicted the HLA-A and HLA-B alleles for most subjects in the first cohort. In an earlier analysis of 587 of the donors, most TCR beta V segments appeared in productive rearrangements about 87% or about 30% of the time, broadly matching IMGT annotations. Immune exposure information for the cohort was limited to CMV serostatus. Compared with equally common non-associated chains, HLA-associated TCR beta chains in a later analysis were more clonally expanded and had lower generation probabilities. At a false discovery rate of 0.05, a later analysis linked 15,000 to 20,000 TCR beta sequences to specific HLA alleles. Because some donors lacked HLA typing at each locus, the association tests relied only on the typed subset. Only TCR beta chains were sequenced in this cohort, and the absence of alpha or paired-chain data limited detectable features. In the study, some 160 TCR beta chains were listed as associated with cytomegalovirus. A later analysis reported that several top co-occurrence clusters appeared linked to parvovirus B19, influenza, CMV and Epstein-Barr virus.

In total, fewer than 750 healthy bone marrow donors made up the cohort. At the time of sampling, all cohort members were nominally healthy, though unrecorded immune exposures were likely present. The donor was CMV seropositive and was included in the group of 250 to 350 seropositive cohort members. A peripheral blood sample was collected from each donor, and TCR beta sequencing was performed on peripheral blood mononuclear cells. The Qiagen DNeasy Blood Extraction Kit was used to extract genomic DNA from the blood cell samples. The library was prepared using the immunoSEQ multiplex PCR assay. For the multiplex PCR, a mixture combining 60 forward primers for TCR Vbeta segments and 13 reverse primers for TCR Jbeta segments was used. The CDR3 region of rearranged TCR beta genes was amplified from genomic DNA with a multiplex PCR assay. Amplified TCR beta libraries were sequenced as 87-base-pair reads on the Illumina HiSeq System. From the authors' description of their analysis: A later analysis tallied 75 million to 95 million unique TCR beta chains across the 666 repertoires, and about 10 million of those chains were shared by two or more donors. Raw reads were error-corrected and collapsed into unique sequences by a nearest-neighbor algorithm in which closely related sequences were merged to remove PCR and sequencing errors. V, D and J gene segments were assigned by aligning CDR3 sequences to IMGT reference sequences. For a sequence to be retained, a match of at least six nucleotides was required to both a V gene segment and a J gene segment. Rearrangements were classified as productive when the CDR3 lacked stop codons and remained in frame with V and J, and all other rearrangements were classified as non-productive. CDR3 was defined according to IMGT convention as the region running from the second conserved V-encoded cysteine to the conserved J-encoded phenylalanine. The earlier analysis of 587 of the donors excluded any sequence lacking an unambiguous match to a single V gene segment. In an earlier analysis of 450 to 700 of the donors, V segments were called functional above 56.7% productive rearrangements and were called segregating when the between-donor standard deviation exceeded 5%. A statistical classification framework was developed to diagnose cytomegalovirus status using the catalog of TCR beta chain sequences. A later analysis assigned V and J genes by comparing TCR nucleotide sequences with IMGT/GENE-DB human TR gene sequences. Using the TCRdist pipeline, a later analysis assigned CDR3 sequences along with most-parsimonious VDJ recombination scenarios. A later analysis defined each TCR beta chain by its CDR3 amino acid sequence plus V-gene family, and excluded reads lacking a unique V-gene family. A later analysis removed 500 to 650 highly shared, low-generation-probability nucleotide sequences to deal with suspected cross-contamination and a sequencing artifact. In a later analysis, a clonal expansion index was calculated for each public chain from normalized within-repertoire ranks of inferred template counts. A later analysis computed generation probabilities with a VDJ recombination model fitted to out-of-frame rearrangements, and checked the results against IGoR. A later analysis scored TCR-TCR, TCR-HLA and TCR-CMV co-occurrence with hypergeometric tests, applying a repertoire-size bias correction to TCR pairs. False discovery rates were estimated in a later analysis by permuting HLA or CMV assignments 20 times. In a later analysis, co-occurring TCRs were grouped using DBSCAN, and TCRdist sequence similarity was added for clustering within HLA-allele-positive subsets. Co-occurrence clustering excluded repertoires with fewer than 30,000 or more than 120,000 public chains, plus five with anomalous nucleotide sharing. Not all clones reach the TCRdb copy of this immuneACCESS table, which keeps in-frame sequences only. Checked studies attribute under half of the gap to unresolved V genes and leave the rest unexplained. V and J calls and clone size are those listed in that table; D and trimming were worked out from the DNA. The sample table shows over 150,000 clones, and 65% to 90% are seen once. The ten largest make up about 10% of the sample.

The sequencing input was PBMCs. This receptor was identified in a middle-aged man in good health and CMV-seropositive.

The CDR3 amino acid sequence is: CASSLGGGSYNEQFF. The nucleotide sequence is TGTGCCAGCAGCTTAGGGGGCGGCAGCTACAATGAGCAGTTCTTC. The sequence joins TRBV11-3 to TRBJ2-1; TRBD1 is a weak D gene call, 5 bases matching. The germline V gene gives CDR1 as SGHNT and CDR2 as YENEEA. At the junction V is shortened by 1 base and J by 3 bases, with 10 bases in between. The CDR3 numbers 15 residues from cysteine through phenylalanine. The read is trimmed to its CDR3 DNA, 45 bases read in frame from base 1.